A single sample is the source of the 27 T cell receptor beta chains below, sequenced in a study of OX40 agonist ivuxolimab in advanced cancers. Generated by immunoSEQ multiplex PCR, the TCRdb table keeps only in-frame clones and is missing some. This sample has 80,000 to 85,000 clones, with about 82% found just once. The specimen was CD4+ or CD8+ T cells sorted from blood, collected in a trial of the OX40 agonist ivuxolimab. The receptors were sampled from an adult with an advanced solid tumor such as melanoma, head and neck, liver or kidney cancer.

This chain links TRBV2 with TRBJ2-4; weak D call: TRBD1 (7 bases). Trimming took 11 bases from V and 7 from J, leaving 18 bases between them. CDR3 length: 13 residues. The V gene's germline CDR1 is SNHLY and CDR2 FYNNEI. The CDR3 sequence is CAQGGGDGNIQYF. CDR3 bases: TGTGCCCAGGGGGGCGGAGACGGTAACATTCAGTACTTC.

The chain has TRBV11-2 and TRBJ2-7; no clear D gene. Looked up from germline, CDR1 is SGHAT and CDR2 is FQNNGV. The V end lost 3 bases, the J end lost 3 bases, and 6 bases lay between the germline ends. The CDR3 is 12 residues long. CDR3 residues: CASSFVGYEQYF. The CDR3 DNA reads TGTGCCAGCAGCTTCGTAGGCTACGAGCAGTACTTC.

CDR3 sequence: CASSYSRAGAYEQYF. The CDR3 region has the DNA TGTGCCAGCAGTTACTCGCGGGCGGGGGCGTACGAGCAGTACTTC. V is TRBV6-5 and J is TRBJ2-7, with D perhaps matching TRBD2 (7 bases). The length of the CDR3 is 15 residues. Germline-derived CDR1 and CDR2 are MNHEY and SVGAGI. Trimming removed 0 bases at V and 4 bases at J, with 13 bases between.

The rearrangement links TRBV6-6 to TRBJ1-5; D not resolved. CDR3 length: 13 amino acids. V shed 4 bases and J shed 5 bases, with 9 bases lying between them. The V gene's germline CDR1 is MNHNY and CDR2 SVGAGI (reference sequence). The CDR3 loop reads CASSSRRDQPQHF. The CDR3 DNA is TGTGCCAGCAGTTCCAGGAGGGATCAGCCCCAGCATTTT.

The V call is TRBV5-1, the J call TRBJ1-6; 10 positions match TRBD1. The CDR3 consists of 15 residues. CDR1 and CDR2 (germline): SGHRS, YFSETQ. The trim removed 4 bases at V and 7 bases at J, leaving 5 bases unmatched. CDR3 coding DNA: TGCGCCAGCAGCGGCTTGGGACAGGGGAATTCACCCCTCCACTTT. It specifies CASSGLGQGNSPLHF.

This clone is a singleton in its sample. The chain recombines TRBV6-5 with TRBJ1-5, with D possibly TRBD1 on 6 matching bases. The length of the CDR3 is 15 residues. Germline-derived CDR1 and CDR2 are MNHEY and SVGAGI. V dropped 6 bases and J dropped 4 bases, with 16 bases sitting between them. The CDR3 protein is CASSPGRGRNQPQHF. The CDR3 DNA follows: TGTGCCAGCAGCCCTGGCAGGGGACGGAATCAGCCCCAGCATTTT.

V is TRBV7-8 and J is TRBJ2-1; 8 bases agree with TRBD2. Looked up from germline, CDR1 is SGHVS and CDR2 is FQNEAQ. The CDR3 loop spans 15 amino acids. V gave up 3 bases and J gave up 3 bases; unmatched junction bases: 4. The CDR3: CASSFSGTFYNEQFF. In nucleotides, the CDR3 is TGTGCCAGCAGCTTTAGCGGGACCTTCTACAATGAGCAGTTCTTC.

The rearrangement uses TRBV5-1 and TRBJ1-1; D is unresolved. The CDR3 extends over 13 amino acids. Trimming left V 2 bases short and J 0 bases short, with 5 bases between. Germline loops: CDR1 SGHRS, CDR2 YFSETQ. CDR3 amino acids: CASSFGMNTEAFF. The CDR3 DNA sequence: TGCGCCAGCAGCTTTGGTATGAACACTGAAGCTTTCTTT.

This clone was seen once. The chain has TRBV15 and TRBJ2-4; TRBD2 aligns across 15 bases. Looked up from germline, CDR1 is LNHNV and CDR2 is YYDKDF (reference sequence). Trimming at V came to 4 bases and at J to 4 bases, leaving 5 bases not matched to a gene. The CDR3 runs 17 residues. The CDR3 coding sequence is TGTGCCACCAGCACCCGGACTAGCGGGGGGGTAAAAAACATTCAGTACTTC. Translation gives CATSTRTSGGVKNIQYF.

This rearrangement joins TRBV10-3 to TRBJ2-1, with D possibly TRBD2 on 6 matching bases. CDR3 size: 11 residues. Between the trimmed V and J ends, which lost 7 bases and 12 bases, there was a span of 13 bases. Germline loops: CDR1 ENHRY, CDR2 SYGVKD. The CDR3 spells CAIMAAGMQFF. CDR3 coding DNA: TGTGCCATCATGGCGGCGGGAATGCAGTTCTTC.

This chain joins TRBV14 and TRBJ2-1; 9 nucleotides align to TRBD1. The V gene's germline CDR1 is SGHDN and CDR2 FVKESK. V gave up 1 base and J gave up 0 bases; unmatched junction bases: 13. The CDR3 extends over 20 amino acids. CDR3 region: CASSQGLRQGVQGSYNEQFF. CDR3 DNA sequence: TGTGCCAGCAGCCAAGGCCTCCGACAGGGGGTCCAGGGCTCCTACAATGAGCAGTTCTTC.

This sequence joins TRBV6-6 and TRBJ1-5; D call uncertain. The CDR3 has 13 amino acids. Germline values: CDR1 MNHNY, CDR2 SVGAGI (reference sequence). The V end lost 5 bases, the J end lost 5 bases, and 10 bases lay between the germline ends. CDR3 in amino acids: CASSEGGHQPQHF. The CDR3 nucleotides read TGTGCCAGCAGTGAGGGAGGGCATCAGCCCCAGCATTTT.

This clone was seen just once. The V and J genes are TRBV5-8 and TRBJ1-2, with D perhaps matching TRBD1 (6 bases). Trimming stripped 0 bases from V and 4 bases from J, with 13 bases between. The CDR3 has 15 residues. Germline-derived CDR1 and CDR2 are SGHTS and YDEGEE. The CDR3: CASSLGTAFFYGYTF. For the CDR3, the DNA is TGTGCCAGCAGCTTGGGGACAGCGTTTTTCTATGGCTACACCTTC. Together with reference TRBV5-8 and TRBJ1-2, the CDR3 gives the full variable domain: EAGVTQSPTHLIKTRGQQATLRCSPISGHTSVYWYQQALGLGLQFLLWYDEGEERNRGNFPPRFSGRQFPNYSSELNVNALELEDSALYLCASSLGTAFFYGYTFGSGTRLTVV.

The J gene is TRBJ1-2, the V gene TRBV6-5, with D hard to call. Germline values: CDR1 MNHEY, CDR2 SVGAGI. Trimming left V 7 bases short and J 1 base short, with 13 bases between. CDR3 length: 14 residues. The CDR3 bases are TGTGCCAGCACCTATGGCGGGATTAACTATGGCTACACCTTC. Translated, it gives CASTYGGINYGYTF.

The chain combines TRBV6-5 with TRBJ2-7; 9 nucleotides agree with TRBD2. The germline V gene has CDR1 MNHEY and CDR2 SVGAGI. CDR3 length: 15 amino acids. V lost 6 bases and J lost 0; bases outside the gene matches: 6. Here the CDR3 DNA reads TGTGCCAGCAGCCTTAGCGGGGGCCTCTCCTACGAGCAGTACTTC. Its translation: CASSLSGGLSYEQYF.

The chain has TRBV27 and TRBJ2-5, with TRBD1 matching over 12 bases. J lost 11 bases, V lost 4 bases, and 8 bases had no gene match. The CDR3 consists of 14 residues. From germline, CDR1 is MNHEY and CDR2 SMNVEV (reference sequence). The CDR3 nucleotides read TGTGCCAGCAGTTCCCCGGGACAGGGGGCGAAACAGTACTTC. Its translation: CASSSPGQGAKQYF.

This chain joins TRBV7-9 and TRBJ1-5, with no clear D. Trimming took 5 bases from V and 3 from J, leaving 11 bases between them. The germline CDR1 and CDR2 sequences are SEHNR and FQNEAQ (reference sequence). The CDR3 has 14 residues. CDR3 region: CASSTGSFNQPQHF. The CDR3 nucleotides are TGTGCCAGCAGCACCGGGAGTTTCAATCAGCCCCAGCATTTT.

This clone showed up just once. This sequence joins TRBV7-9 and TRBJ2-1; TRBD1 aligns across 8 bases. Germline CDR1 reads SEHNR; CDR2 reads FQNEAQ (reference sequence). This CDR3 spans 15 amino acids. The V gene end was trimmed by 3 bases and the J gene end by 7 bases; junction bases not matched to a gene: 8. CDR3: CASSLGQGARNEQFF. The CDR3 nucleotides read TGTGCCAGCAGCTTGGGGCAGGGGGCGCGGAATGAGCAGTTCTTC.

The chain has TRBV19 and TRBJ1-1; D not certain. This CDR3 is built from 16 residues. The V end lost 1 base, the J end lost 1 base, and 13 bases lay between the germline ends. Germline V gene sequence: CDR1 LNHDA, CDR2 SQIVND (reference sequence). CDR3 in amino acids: CASSIASSWRNTEAFF. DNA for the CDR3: TGTGCCAGTAGTATAGCTTCATCTTGGCGGAACACTGAAGCTTTCTTT.

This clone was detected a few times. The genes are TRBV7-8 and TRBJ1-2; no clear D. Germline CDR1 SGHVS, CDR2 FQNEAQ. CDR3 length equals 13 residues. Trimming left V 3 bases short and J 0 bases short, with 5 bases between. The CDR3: CASSLRSNYGYTF. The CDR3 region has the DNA TGTGCCAGCAGCTTGCGCTCTAACTATGGCTACACCTTC.

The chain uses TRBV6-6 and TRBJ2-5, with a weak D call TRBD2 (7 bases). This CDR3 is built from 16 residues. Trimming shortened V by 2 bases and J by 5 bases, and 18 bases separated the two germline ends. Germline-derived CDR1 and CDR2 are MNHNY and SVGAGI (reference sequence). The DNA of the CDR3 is TGTGCCAGCAGTTACGGGGGCGGGGGTTTGAAGGAGACCCAGTACTTC. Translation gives CASSYGGGGLKETQYF.

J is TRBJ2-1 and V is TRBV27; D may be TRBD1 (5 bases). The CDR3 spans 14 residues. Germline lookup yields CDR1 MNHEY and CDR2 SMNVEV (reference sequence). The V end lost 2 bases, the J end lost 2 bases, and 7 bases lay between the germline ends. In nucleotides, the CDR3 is TGTGCCAGCAGTTTAGGGGCAGCCTACAATGAGCAGTTCTTC. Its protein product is CASSLGAAYNEQFF.

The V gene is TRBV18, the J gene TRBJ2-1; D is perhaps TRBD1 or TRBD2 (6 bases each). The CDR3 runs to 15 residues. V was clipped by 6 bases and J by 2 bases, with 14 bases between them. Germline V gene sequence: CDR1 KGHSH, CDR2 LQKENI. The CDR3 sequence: CASSRAEGAYNEQFF. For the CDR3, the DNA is TGTGCCAGCTCCCGAGCGGAGGGGGCCTACAATGAGCAGTTCTTC.

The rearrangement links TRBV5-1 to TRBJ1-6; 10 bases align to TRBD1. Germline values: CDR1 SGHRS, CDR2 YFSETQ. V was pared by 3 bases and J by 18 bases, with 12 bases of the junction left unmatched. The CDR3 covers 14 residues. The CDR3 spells CASSSGGQGTPGHF. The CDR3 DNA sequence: TGCGCCAGCAGCTCGGGGGGACAGGGGACCCCAGGCCACTTT. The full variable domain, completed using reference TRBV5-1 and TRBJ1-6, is KAGVTQTPRYLIKTRGQQVTLSCSPISGHRSVSWYQQTPGQGLQFLFEYFSETQRNKGNFPGRFSGRQFSNSRSEMNVSTLELGDSALYLCASSSGGQGTPGHFGNGTRLTVT.

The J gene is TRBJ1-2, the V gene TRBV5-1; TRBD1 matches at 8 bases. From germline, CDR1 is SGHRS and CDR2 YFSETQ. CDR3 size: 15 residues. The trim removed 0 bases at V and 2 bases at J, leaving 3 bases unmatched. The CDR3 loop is CASSLARTGNYGYTF. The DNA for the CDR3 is TGCGCCAGCAGCTTGGCAAGGACAGGGAACTATGGCTACACCTTC. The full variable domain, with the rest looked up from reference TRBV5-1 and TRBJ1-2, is KAGVTQTPRYLIKTRGQQVTLSCSPISGHRSVSWYQQTPGQGLQFLFEYFSETQRNKGNFPGRFSGRQFSNSRSEMNVSTLELGDSALYLCASSLARTGNYGYTFGSGTRLTVV.

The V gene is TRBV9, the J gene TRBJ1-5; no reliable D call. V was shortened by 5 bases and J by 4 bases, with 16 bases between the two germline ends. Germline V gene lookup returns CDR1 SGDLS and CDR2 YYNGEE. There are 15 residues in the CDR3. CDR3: CASSPFGWDNQPQHF. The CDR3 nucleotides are TGTGCCAGCAGTCCATTCGGGTGGGATAATCAGCCCCAGCATTTT.

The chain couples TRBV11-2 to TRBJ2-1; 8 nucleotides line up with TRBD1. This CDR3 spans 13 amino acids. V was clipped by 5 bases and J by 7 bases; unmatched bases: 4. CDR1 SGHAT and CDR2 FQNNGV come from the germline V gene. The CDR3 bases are TGTGCCAGCAGCCGGACAGGGAGGAATGAGCAGTTCTTC. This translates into CASSRTGRNEQFF.